The clone carrying this T cell receptor (beta chain) was seen more than once but under ten times. Its antigen is unidentified. Data came from immunoSEQ multiplex PCR; TCRdb stores just in-frame clones and leaves some out. The sample carries over 7,000 clones, around two thirds recorded once. This sample stems from a study of neoadjuvant anti-PD-1 for oral cavity cancer. Study background: Patients without progression received a fourth nivolumab dose around day 43, then surgical resection on days 50-56.

Broader study findings: PBMC Gini-index clonality exceeded responders' in non-responders post-nivolumab.

The time point here: after neoadjuvant nivolumab, at surgical resection. Patients had newly diagnosed, untreated stage II-IVA oral cavity squamous cell carcinoma. No culture or expansion preceded analysis of these blood cells. Germline CDR1 is SGHTA and CDR2 is FQGNSA. V lost 5 bases to trimming and J lost 6 bases, with 13 bases between them. The CDR3 covers 14 residues. Sequencing was performed on PBMCs, taken after nivolumab (anti-PD-1) treatment. The chain combines TRBV7-2 with TRBJ1-4, with D maybe TRBD1 (6 bases). The receptor was derived from a person between 40 and 79 years old with oral cavity squamous cell carcinoma. The CDR3 DNA is TGTGCCAGCAGCAAACGGGGGGCTTATGAAAAACTGTTTTTT. Its translation: CASSKRGAYEKLFF.